One sample yielded the 30 T cell receptor beta chains listed below, sequenced in a study of T-cell memory formation after mild COVID-19. One entry per CDR3 protein, called by TCRdb with MiXCR from the 5' RACE reads. Among 400,000 or so distinct CDR3 sequences, 15% to 25% were seen once, and the ten largest hold roughly 8.4%. The sample was PBMCs or a T cell subset sorted from them (not recorded which). The receptors come from an adult woman who had mild COVID-19 (a few samples of this study predate the infection). Cell type and time point are not known.

The V gene is TRBV6-1, the J gene TRBJ1-1, with D possibly matching TRBD1 (6 bases). The CDR3 covers 15 residues. Trimming left V 4 bases short and J 4 bases short, with 16 bases between. Germline V gene data show CDR1 as MNHNS and CDR2 as SASEGT. As DNA, the CDR3 is TGTGCCAGCAGTGGCTGGCCGGGGGCGGGCACTGAAGCTTTCTTT. Protein product: CASSGWPGAGTEAFF.

The CDR3 region has the DNA TGCGCCAGCAGCCACGCGGACAGGGACACCGGGGAGCTGTTTTTT. It yields the protein CASSHADRDTGELFF. The chain recombines TRBV4-1 with TRBJ2-2, with TRBD1 matching over 8 bases. This CDR3 contains 15 residues. Trimming took 3 bases from V and 3 from J; bases not matched to a gene: 3. Germline V gene lookup returns CDR1 MGHRA and CDR2 YSYEKL.

A few counts support this clonotype. The rearrangement joins TRBV24-1 to TRBJ2-3, with D possibly TRBD2 on 6 matching bases. Deletions cut 1 base from V and 11 bases from J, with 12 bases between. The CDR3 covers 13 residues. Looked up from germline, CDR1 is KGHDR and CDR2 is SFDVKD. CDR3 in amino acids: CATSDFGRDRQYF. The CDR3 DNA sequence: TGTGCCACCAGTGATTTTGGGCGGGATCGGCAGTATTTT.

This clonotype was detected only a few times. CDR3: CASSFPSNTGELFF. The CDR3, as DNA: TGTGCCAGCAGCTTCCCTTCGAACACCGGGGAGCTGTTTTTT. The V gene is TRBV11-2, the J gene TRBJ2-2; no firm D call. Germline V gene sequence: CDR1 SGHAT, CDR2 FQNNGV. The CDR3 spans 14 residues. V was pared by 3 bases and J by 0 bases, with 5 bases between. Full variable domain (rest looked up from reference TRBV11-2 and TRBJ2-2): EAGVAQSPRYKIIEKRQSVAFWCNPISGHATLYWYQQILGQGPKLLIQFQNNGVVDDSQLPKDRFSAERLKGVDSTLKIQPAKLEDSAVYLCASSFPSNTGELFFGEGSRLTVL.

The CDR3 region is CATSRGFGTDTQYF. CDR3 coding DNA: TGTGCCACCAGCAGAGGGTTCGGCACAGATACGCAGTATTTT. The chain combines TRBV15 with TRBJ2-3; D is ambiguous. CDR1 is LNHNV and CDR2 is YYDKDF in the germline V gene (reference sequence). The V end was cut by 1 base, the J end by 1 base, with 6 bases between. CDR3 length equals 14 residues.

This chain joins TRBV7-8 and TRBJ1-1; 7 positions match TRBD1. The junction had 12 bases not matched to a gene; V was cut back by 2 bases and J by 6 bases. This CDR3 region has 16 residues. Germline V gene lookup returns CDR1 SGHVS and CDR2 FQNEAQ. The CDR3: CASSLSTGVIGAEAFF. The CDR3 coding sequence is TGTGCCAGCAGCTTATCAACAGGGGTCATAGGCGCTGAAGCTTTCTTT. Looking up the rest from reference TRBV7-8 and TRBJ1-1 gives the full variable domain: GAGVSQSPRYKVAKRGQDVALRCDPISGHVSLFWYQQALGQGPEFLTYFQNEAQLDKSGLPSDRFFAERPEGSVSTLKIQRTQQEDSAVYLCASSLSTGVIGAEAFFGQGTRLTVV.

The chain carries TRBV6-4 and TRBJ2-1; 10 positions match TRBD1. The germline V gene has CDR1 MRHNA and CDR2 SNTAGT. The CDR3 is 15 amino acids. V was clipped by 4 bases and J by 2 bases; unmatched bases: 2. For the CDR3, the DNA is TGTGCCAGCAGTGTGGGACAGGGGCCCTACAATGAGCAGTTCTTC. Residues: CASSVGQGPYNEQFF.

The chain joins TRBV7-9 to TRBJ1-4; D is possibly TRBD1 (5 bases). CDR1 SEHNR and CDR2 FQNEAQ come from the germline V gene (reference sequence). V was pared by 4 bases and J by 5 bases, with 14 bases between. The CDR3 is 15 residues long. This chain's CDR3 is CASSSLQGSNEKLFF. In DNA, the CDR3 is TGTGCCAGCAGCTCGCTCCAGGGATCCAATGAAAAACTGTTTTTT.

The genes are TRBV5-1 and TRBJ2-1, with D possibly being TRBD1 or TRBD2 (5 bases each). Germline V lookup: CDR1 SGHRS, CDR2 YFSETQ. Between the trimmed V and J ends, which lost 4 bases and 4 bases, there was a span of 15 bases. The CDR3 totals 15 residues. CDR3 amino acids: CASSPAGTEYNEQFF. In DNA, the CDR3 is TGCGCCAGCAGCCCTGCCGGGACGGAATACAATGAGCAGTTCTTC.

The chain employs TRBV5-1 and TRBJ2-1; 11 bases line up with TRBD2. CDR1 and CDR2 from the germline V gene are SGHRS and YFSETQ. V shed 0 bases and J 5 bases; nucleotides not matched to a gene: 4. This CDR3 is 16 amino acids long. The CDR3 nucleotides read TGCGCCAGCAGCTTGGCGGGACTAGCGGAAAACAATGAGCAGTTCTTC. It yields the protein CASSLAGLAENNEQFF.

This clonotype was counted a few times. This chain joins TRBV6-1 and TRBJ2-7; 7 positions agree with TRBD2. With V trimmed by 2 bases and J by 2 bases, 6 bases remained unmatched. The germline V gene encodes CDR1 MNHNS and CDR2 SASEGT. The CDR3 has 15 residues. The CDR3 here is CASSEQGGYTYEQYF. The CDR3 coding sequence is TGTGCCAGCAGTGAACAGGGAGGGTACACCTACGAGCAGTACTTC.

The V gene is TRBV24-1, the J gene TRBJ2-2; TRBD1 matches at 8 bases. V lost 4 bases and J lost 1; bases outside the gene matches: 10. In germline, CDR1 is KGHDR, CDR2 SFDVKD. The CDR3 is 18 residues long. The CDR3 sequence is CATSDPHKQGVNTGELFF. The CDR3, as DNA: TGTGCCACCAGTGACCCCCACAAACAGGGGGTGAACACCGGGGAGCTGTTTTTT.

V is TRBV24-1 and J is TRBJ2-2; 7 nucleotides match TRBD2. Germline lookup yields CDR1 KGHDR and CDR2 SFDVKD. CDR3 length: 14 residues. J was trimmed by 5 bases and V by 7 bases; bases with no gene match: 6. In DNA form, the CDR3 reads TGTGCCACCAGAGGACTAGGACCAACCGGGGAGCTGTTTTTT. This encodes CATRGLGPTGELFF.

The table lists this clonotype with a few counts. The V call is TRBV11-2, the J call TRBJ2-7; 7 bases align to TRBD2. Germline values: CDR1 SGHAT, CDR2 FQNNGV. CDR3 length equals 15 residues. The ends lost 4 bases at V and 6 bases at J; junction bases unmatched: 12. DNA for the CDR3: TGTGCCAGCAGCTCGGTTTTACTAGCGACCCGCGAGCAGTACTTC. Protein sequence: CASSSVLLATREQYF.

The CDR3 nucleotides are TGTGCCAGCTCACCGCTCCGGGACAGTGACTACGAGCAGTACTTC. The encoded protein is CASSPLRDSDYEQYF. The genes are TRBV18 and TRBJ2-7, with 7 bases identical to TRBD1. After removal of 3 bases from V and 3 bases from J, the junction contained 8 bases not matched to a gene. CDR1 KGHSH and CDR2 LQKENI come from the germline V gene. The CDR3 totals 15 residues. Full variable domain (remainder filled in from reference TRBV18 and TRBJ2-7): NAGVMQNPRHLVRRRGQEARLRCSPMKGHSHVYWYRQLPEEGLKFMVYLQKENIIDESGMPKERFSAEFPKEGPSILRIQQVVRGDSAAYFCASSPLRDSDYEQYFGPGTRLTVT.

A few counts support this clonotype. J is TRBJ2-7 and V is TRBV7-3, with a tentative D call TRBD1 (6 bases). CDR1 SGHTA and CDR2 FQGTGA come from the germline V gene. The CDR3 length is 15 residues. Trimming stripped 1 base from V and 5 bases from J, with 15 bases between. CDR3 sequence reads: CASSLIPARGDEQYF. DNA for the CDR3: TGTGCCAGCAGCTTAATCCCGGCCAGGGGAGACGAGCAGTACTTC.

The V call is TRBV6-5, the J call TRBJ2-5; no clear D gene. The CDR3 runs 14 residues. Germline assignment: CDR1 MNHEY and CDR2 SVGAGI. Trimming removed 6 bases from V and 3 bases from J, with 14 bases in between. DNA of the CDR3: TGTGCCAGCAGGCCAAGGGTCGCGGAAGAGACCCAGTACTTC. Translation: CASRPRVAEETQYF.

This clonotype was observed a handful of times. V usage is TRBV20-1 and J usage is TRBJ1-2; 10 nucleotides agree with TRBD1. Germline assignment: CDR1 DFQATT and CDR2 SNEGSKA (reference sequence). The CDR3 has 14 residues. Unmatched junction bases numbered 10, after V lost 6 bases and J lost 6 bases. The CDR3 region is CSATRLGTGDGYTF. CDR3 nucleotides: TGCAGTGCCACACGCCTCGGGACAGGGGATGGCTACACCTTC.

This clonotype occurred many times. Here the CDR3 DNA reads TGTGCCAGCAGCGCGAGTAGGGCAGTGGGGTACAATGAGCAGTTCTTC. It is translated as CASSASRAVGYNEQFF. The V call is TRBV9, the J call TRBJ2-1; D remains unclear. This CDR3 is 16 amino acids long. Between the trimmed V and J ends, which lost 3 bases and 4 bases, there was a span of 17 bases. Germline CDR1 SGDLS, CDR2 YYNGEE. Full variable domain (outside the CDR3, taken from reference TRBV9 and TRBJ2-1): DSGVTQTPKHLITATGQRVTLRCSPRSGDLSVYWYQQSLDQGLQFLIQYYNGEERAKGNILERFSAQQFPDLHSELNLSSLELGDSALYFCASSASRAVGYNEQFFGPGTRLTVL.

The chain combines TRBV7-2 with TRBJ2-5, with D hard to call. V lost 5 bases and J lost 5, with 18 bases in between. This CDR3 spans 15 amino acids. Germline V lookup: CDR1 SGHTA, CDR2 FQGNSA. The CDR3 bases are TGTGCCAGCAGCATTAGCCCACGGGTGCAGGAGACCCAGTACTTC. The encoded protein is CASSISPRVQETQYF.

The chain combines TRBV4-1 with TRBJ2-7; TRBD1 aligns across 8 bases. In germline, CDR1 is MGHRA, CDR2 YSYEKL. V dropped 1 base and J dropped 4; count of bases not matched to a gene: 9. CDR3 length: 16 residues. The CDR3 coding sequence is TGCGCCAGCAGCCAAGGCGGGACAGGAGGGAATTACGAGCAGTACTTC. Amino acid sequence: CASSQGGTGGNYEQYF.

This clonotype came up a few times. The chain recombines TRBV29-1 with TRBJ2-1; 9 nucleotides match TRBD1. The CDR3 totals 15 residues. The junction had 6 bases not matched to a gene; V was cut back by 4 bases and J by 2 bases. Per germline, CDR1 SQVTM and CDR2 ANQGSEA. CDR3 DNA sequence: TGCAGCGTTGCTTTTCGACAGGGGGCCTACAATGAGCAGTTCTTC. It is translated as CSVAFRQGAYNEQFF.

This clonotype has only a few counts. This rearrangement joins TRBV9 to TRBJ2-7; TRBD2 matches at 10 bases. The CDR3 runs to 14 residues. From germline, CDR1 is SGDLS and CDR2 YYNGEE. Trimming took 3 bases from V and 5 from J; bases not matched to a gene: 5. The CDR3 loop is CASSAASGSDEQYF. Here the CDR3 DNA reads TGTGCCAGCAGCGCCGCTAGCGGGAGCGACGAGCAGTACTTC.

V is TRBV11-3 and J is TRBJ1-1; no clear D. V lost 5 bases and J 1 base, leaving 8 bases between the germline ends. There are 13 residues in the CDR3. The germline gives CDR1 SGHNT, CDR2 YENEEA. The CDR3 DNA reads TGTGCCAGCAGCCAAGAGGAGAACACTGAAGCTTTCTTT. This codes for CASSQEENTEAFF.

The genes are TRBV7-2 and TRBJ1-4, with D perhaps matching TRBD1 (5 bases). V lost 5 bases to trimming and J lost 5 bases, with 12 bases between them. This CDR3 has 14 residues. Germline-derived CDR1 and CDR2 are SGHTA and FQGNSA. DNA of the CDR3: TGTGCCAGCAGCCTACTGGGGGGGAATGAAAAACTGTTTTTT. This gives the protein CASSLLGGNEKLFF.

This clonotype was found a few times. The chain carries TRBV7-2 and TRBJ2-5, with D unclear. The CDR3 loop spans 13 amino acids. V lost 7 bases and J 5 bases, leaving 14 bases between the germline ends. The germline gives CDR1 SGHTA, CDR2 FQGNSA. CDR3 residues: CASTGGPSETQYF. The CDR3 DNA sequence: TGTGCCAGCACCGGTGGGCCTAGTGAGACCCAGTACTTC.

The rearrangement joins TRBV9 to TRBJ2-5; 8 bases fit TRBD1. V gave up 3 bases and J gave up 2 bases; unmatched junction bases: 3. CDR1 and CDR2 from the germline V gene are SGDLS and YYNGEE. This CDR3 has 14 residues. CDR3 in amino acids: CASSAGQGQETQYF. The CDR3 region has the DNA TGTGCCAGCAGCGCCGGACAGGGACAAGAGACCCAGTACTTC.

This clonotype showed up just a few times. This chain connects TRBV2 to TRBJ2-7; D is possibly TRBD1 or TRBD2 (5 bases each). Per germline, CDR1 SNHLY and CDR2 FYNNEI. CDR3 length equals 11 residues. The V gene lost 6 bases and the J gene lost 9 bases, with 12 bases spanning the gap. As DNA, the CDR3 is TGTGCCAGCAGCCCCGAGGGACCGCAGTACTTC. It is translated as CASSPEGPQYF.

The rearrangement joins TRBV7-6 to TRBJ1-1; D call uncertain. CDR1 and CDR2 from the germline V gene are SGHVS and FNYEAQ. The V end was cut by 4 bases, the J end by 1 base, with 16 bases between. This CDR3 contains 16 residues. CDR3 residues: CASSSHYRTGNTEAFF. CDR3 sequence (DNA): TGTGCCAGCAGCTCCCATTACCGGACGGGGAACACTGAAGCTTTCTTT.

This clonotype has more than one count but fewer than ten. This chain connects TRBV6-2 or TRBV6-3 to TRBJ2-7; possible D gene TRBD2, 6 bases. Between the trimmed V and J ends, which lost 4 bases and 3 bases, there was a span of 13 bases. The germline V gene encodes CDR1 MNHEY and CDR2 SVGEGT. This CDR3 region has 14 residues. CDR3: CASSWDFQGYEQYF. CDR3 nucleotides: TGTGCCAGCAGTTGGGACTTCCAAGGCTACGAGCAGTACTTC.